The 10 T cell receptor beta chains below come from one sample, sequenced in a study of blood T cell repertoires in COVID-19. Repertoires were generated with immunoSEQ multiplex PCR, while TCRdb's copy carries only in-frame clones and drops some. This repertoire shows a few hundred thousand clones, 84% found once; its top ten account for 6.8%. The sample consisted of PBMCs or T cells enriched from blood (not recorded which). The receptors were sampled from a woman between 40 and 55 years old who had recovered from COVID-19.

This chain connects TRBV5-1 to TRBJ1-1; tentative D call: TRBD1 (5 bases). There are 14 residues in the CDR3. V was pared by 4 bases and J by 4 bases, with 14 bases between. Germline lookup yields CDR1 SGHRS and CDR2 YFSETQ. CDR3 protein: CASSPGLLPTEAFF. In DNA, the CDR3 is TGCGCCAGCAGCCCGGGACTTCTACCCACTGAAGCTTTCTTT.

As concerns this clone: Its ends do not fully match the called genes, so a read error is possible. V usage is TRBV15 and J usage is TRBJ2-2; 10 bases align to TRBD1. Per the germline V gene, CDR1 is LNHNV and CDR2 is YYDKDF (reference sequence). The CDR3 loop spans 16 amino acids. In DNA form, the CDR3 reads TGTGCCACCAGCTTTGACAGGGGGCGGAACGCCGGGGAGCTGTTTTTT. The encoded protein is CATSFDRGRNAGELFF.

This sequence joins TRBV5-6 and TRBJ1-2; D might be TRBD1 (6 bases). From germline, CDR1 is SGHDT and CDR2 YYEEEE. V lost 3 bases, J lost 4 bases, and 10 bases lay in between. The CDR3 has 13 amino acids. The CDR3 is CASSSGQRYGYTF. In nucleotides, the CDR3 is TGTGCCAGCAGCTCCGGACAGCGCTATGGCTACACCTTC. The full variable domain, with the rest looked up from reference TRBV5-6 and TRBJ1-2, is DAGVTQSPTHLIKTRGQQVTLRCSPKSGHDTVSWYQQALGQGPQFIFQYYEEEERQRGNFPDRFSGHQFPNYSSELNVNALLLGDSALYLCASSSGQRYGYTFGSGTRLTVV.

The chain employs TRBV11-2 and TRBJ2-3; 8 nucleotides line up with TRBD2. V lost 5 bases to trimming and J lost 2 bases; unmatched junction nucleotides: 9. CDR1 SGHAT and CDR2 FQNNGV come from the germline V gene. The CDR3 is 16 residues long. The CDR3 region has the DNA TGTGCCAGCAGCCAACGGACTAGCCCGATCACAGATACGCAGTATTTT. It is translated as CASSQRTSPITDTQYF.

This chain joins TRBV7-2 and TRBJ2-1, with no clear D. The CDR3 loop spans 13 amino acids. Germline CDR1 SGHTA, CDR2 FQGNSA. V was shortened by 2 bases and J by 5 bases, with 7 bases between the two germline ends. The CDR3: CASSLWAHNEQFF. CDR3 sequence (DNA): TGTGCCAGCAGCTTATGGGCGCACAATGAGCAGTTCTTC.

V is TRBV21-1 and J is TRBJ2-1; TRBD1, the table's D call, lacks a check against the DNA. TRBV21-1 is tagged as a pseudogene. The CDR3 consists of 17 residues. In nucleotides, the CDR3 is TGTGCCAGCAGCCCTAAGCTGGGGCGGAAGTCGAGGAATGAGCAGTTCTTC. Protein sequence: CASSPKLGRKSRNEQFF.

The chain carries TRBV2 and TRBJ2-6; D unclear. The CDR3 is 15 residues long. Trimming took 4 bases from V and 2 from J, leaving 9 bases between them. CDR1 SNHLY and CDR2 FYNNEI come from the germline V gene. As DNA, the CDR3 is TGTGCCAGCAGTGTTGGTCAGACTGGGGCCAACGTCCTGACTTTC. It encodes CASSVGQTGANVLTF. The whole variable domain, remainder taken from reference TRBV2 and TRBJ2-6, is EPEVTQTPSHQVTQMGQEVILRCVPISNHLYFYWYRQILGQKVEFLVSFYNNEISEKSEIFDDQFSVERPDGSNFTLKIRSTKLEDSAMYFCASSVGQTGANVLTFGAGSRLTVL.

This clone was observed a handful of times. The chain links TRBV7-2 to TRBJ1-1; D call uncertain. Trimming removed 3 bases at V and 8 bases at J, with 16 bases between. The CDR3 has 14 amino acids. Germline V gene data show CDR1 as SGHTA and CDR2 as FQGNSA. Written as DNA, the CDR3 is TGTGCCAGCAGCTTTAGTCCGGGCACTAGGGAAGCTTTCTTT. It encodes CASSFSPGTREAFF.

This chain links TRBV19 with TRBJ2-5; the D is unclear. This CDR3 has 13 residues. The germline V gene has CDR1 LNHDA and CDR2 SQIVND (reference sequence). The V gene lost 4 bases and the J gene lost 4 bases, with 10 bases spanning the gap. CDR3 protein: CASSTSRTETQYF. The DNA of the CDR3 is TGTGCCAGTAGTACCTCCAGAACAGAGACCCAGTACTTC.

The V and J genes are TRBV4-3 and TRBJ1-2; TRBD1 is a possible D gene (6 bases). V lost 3 bases and J lost 5, with 16 bases in between. CDR3 length: 15 residues. Germline V gene sequence: CDR1 LGHNA, CDR2 YSLEER. The CDR3 region has the DNA TGCGCCAGCAGCCAGGACCACAGGGAGGGGTATGGCTACACCTTC. It specifies CASSQDHREGYGYTF.